The subject of this entry is one T cell receptor (beta chain). Its target is not known. Germline assignment: CDR1 MGHRA and CDR2 YSYEKL. The ends were cut back, 0 bases at V and 3 bases at J, with 3 bases in the middle. The CDR3 consists of 12 residues. These data come from a study of cytomegalovirus exposure and HLA in healthy donors. Study observations and caveats: Within the 90 to 150 validation repertoires, first-cohort TCR clusters tended to co-occur, according to a later analysis. According to reports, the classifier identified cytomegalovirus status with high specificity and sensitivity. According to the study, 150 to 200 TCR beta chains were cytomegalovirus-associated.

Assay: immunoSEQ multiplex PCR; the TCRdb copy retains only in-frame clones and omits some. Among about 360,000 clones listed, 70% to 90% were seen once. Sequencing used PBMCs. The receptor was derived from a woman aged 18-29 years in good health and CMV-seronegative. The chain recombines TRBV4-1 with TRBJ2-7, with unresolved D. The CDR3 loop is CASSQDSYEQYF. DNA for the CDR3: TGCGCCAGCAGCCAAGACAGCTACGAGCAGTACTTC.